This T cell receptor beta chain derives from a study of identical twins. Findings and limits, study-wide: Donors were not followed over many years; analysis was cross-sectional.

Carrying unique molecular identifiers, the cDNA also gained a universal primer site through template switching. TCRdb redid the calling of the 5' RACE reads with MiXCR, one entry per CDR3 protein. The sample has 450,000 or so distinct CDR3 sequences, 20% to 25% seen once. This clonotype showed up just a few times. As yet, its antigen is unknown. Germline lookup yields CDR1 SGHRS and CDR2 YFSETQ. Trimming cost V 4 bases and J 5 bases, with 18 bases left between them. The CDR3 extends over 15 amino acids. Another study also made use of these data, one on T cells expressing NK-cell markers. From that second work: There were seven HCMV-seropositive donors and one seronegative donor among the eight sequenced. The dominant NKG2C+ clonotypes represented about 1.0-7.5% of CD8+ T cells in six donors.

The rearrangement uses TRBV5-1 and TRBJ1-1; D unclear. Specimen: CD4+ T cells sorted from blood. The receptor was derived from a woman in her late teens or twenties in good health. The CDR3 DNA reads TGCGCCAGCAGCCCCTTGTCCGCCGGGGTGACTGAAGCTTTCTTT. Protein product: CASSPLSAGVTEAFF.